Listed below are T cell receptor beta chains from one sample, sequenced in a study of cytomegalovirus exposure and HLA in healthy donors. Clones were sequenced by immunoSEQ multiplex PCR, and TCRdb holds only the in-frame ones, with some missing. The table has 90,000 or so clones, less than 80% seen once; the top ten hold 3% to 3.5%. Sequencing was done on a sample of PBMCs. The receptors come from a woman in her forties in good health and CMV-seronegative. CDR3s include the opening cysteine and the closing phenylalanine or tryptophan. The D gene is left open where the match is weak. Clone size appears in some rows only: once, few, many, or a class for an expanded clone.

v_call	j_call	d_call	clone_size	cdr3_nt	cdr3_aa
TRBV28	TRBJ2-5	-	-	TGTGCCAGCAGTTTGGGCAAGACCCAGTACTTC	CASSLGKTQYF
TRBV7-2	TRBJ2-7	-	-	TGTGCCAGCAGACCACCCGGGAGAGACTACGAGCAGTACTTC	CASRPPGRDYEQYF
TRBV5-1	TRBJ1-1	TRBD1	few	TGCGCCAGCAGCTCGGACAGGGGGCGTAGTAAAGCTTTCTTT	CASSSDRGRSKAFF
TRBV27	TRBJ1-3	-	medium-sized	TGTGCCAGCAGTATTGGTGGGAGAGGGAGGAACACCATATATTTT	CASSIGGRGRNTIYF
TRBV5-1	TRBJ2-7	TRBD1	once	TGCGCCAGCAGCGACCGACAGGGGGGGACCTACGAGCAGTACTTC	CASSDRQGGTYEQYF
TRBV15	TRBJ2-2	TRBD1	-	TGTGCCACCAGCAGGGGGGACAGGGGGCCAATTTTTAACACCGGGGAGCTGTTTTTT	CATSRGDRGPIFNTGELFF
TRBV30	TRBJ2-7	-	-	TGTGCCTGGAAGGGTGGGGCATACGAGCAGTACTTC	CAWKGGAYEQYF
TRBV28	TRBJ1-1	TRBD1	-	TGTGCCAGCAGGACAGGGGGAGCGAACACTGAAGCTTTCTTT	CASRTGGANTEAFF
TRBV11-2	TRBJ2-5	-	-	TGTGCCAGCAGTCCCCTCTCCCGGCGGGAGACCCAGTACTTC	CASSPLSRRETQYF
TRBV5-1	TRBJ2-1	-	-	TGCGCCAGCAGTATCGGGAGCTCCTACAATGAGCAGTTCTTC	CASSIGSSYNEQFF
TRBV2	TRBJ2-1	TRBD1	-	TGTGCCAGCAGAAAACTACAGGGGGCTCATGAGCAGTTCTTC	CASRKLQGAHEQFF
TRBV6-1	TRBJ1-2	-	-	TGTGCCAGCAGTGAACGCACATATGGCTACACCTTC	CASSERTYGYTF
TRBV19	TRBJ2-6	-	-	TGTGCCAGTACGTTTGGGCCTGGAGGGGCCAACGTCCTGACTTTC	CASTFGPGGANVLTF
TRBV7-6	TRBJ2-1	TRBD2	-	TGTGCCAGCAGCTTACAAGCGGGAGACCATGAGCAGTTCTTC	CASSLQAGDHEQFF
TRBV30	TRBJ2-5	TRBD2	-	TGTGCCTGGAGTGTGAGTAAGACTAGCTTCCAGTACTTC	CAWSVSKTSFQYF
TRBV5-1	TRBJ2-2	TRBD2	-	TGCGCCAGCAGCTCAGCCCGGACTAGCGGGATCACCGGGGAGCTGTTTTTT	CASSSARTSGITGELFF
TRBV7-3	TRBJ2-1	-	-	TGTGCCAGCAGCTTAAGAGCCAGGAATGAGCAGTTCTTC	CASSLRARNEQFF